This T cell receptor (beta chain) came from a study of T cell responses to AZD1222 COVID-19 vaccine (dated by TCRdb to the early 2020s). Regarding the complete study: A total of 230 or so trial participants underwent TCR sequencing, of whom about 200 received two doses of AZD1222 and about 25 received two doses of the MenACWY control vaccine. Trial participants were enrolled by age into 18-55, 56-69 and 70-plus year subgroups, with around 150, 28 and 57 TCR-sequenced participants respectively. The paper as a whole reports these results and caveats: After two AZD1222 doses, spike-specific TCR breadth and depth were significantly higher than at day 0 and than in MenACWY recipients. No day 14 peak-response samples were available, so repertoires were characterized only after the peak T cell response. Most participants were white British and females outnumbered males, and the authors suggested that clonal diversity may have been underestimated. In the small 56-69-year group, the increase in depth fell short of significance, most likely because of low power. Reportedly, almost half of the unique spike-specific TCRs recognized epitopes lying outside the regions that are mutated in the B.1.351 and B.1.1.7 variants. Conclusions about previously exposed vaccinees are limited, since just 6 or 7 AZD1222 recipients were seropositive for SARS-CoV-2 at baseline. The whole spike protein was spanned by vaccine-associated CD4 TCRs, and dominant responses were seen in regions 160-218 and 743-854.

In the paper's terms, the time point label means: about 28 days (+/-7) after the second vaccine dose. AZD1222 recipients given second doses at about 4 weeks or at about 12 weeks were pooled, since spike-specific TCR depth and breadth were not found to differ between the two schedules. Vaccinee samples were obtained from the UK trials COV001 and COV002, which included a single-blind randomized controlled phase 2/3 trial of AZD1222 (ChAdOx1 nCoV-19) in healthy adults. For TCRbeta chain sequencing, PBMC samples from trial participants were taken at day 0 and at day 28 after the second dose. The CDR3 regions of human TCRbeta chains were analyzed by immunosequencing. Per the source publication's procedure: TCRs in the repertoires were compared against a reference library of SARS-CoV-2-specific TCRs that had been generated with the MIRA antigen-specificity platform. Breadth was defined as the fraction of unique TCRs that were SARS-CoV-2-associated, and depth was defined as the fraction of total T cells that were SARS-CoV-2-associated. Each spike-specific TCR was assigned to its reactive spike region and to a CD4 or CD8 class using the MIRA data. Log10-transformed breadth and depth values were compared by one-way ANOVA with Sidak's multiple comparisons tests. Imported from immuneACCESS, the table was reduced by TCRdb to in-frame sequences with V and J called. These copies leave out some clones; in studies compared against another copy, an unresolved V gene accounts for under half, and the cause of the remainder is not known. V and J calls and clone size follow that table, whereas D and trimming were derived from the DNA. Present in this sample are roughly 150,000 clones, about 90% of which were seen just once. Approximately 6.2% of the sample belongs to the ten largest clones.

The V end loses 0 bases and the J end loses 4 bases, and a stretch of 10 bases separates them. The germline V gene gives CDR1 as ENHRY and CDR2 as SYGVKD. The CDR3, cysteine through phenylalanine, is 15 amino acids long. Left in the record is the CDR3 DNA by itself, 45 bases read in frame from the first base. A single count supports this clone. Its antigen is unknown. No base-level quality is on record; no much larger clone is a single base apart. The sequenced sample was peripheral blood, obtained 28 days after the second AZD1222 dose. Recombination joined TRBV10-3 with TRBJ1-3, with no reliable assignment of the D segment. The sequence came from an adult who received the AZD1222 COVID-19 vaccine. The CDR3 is CAISESRASGNTIYF. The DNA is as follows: TGTGCCATCAGTGAGTCTCGGGCGTCAGGAAACACCATATATTTT.